These T cell receptor beta chains were read from a single sample in a study of identical twins. TCRdb reanalysed the 5' RACE reads using MiXCR and keeps one entry per CDR3 protein. This repertoire shows about 890,000 distinct CDR3 sequences, roughly an eighth found once; its top ten account for roughly 1.5%. The sample was also reused in another study, on yellow fever vaccine responses in identical twins.

The specimen sequenced was PBMCs. These TCRs come from a woman aged 18-35 years in good health. Each CDR3 is given with its conserved first and last residue. A D gene is named only where the DNA matches it firmly. Not all rows give a size; the values are once, few, many and, for expanded clones, a class.

j_call d_call v_call clone_size cdr3_aa cdr3_nt
TRBJ2-1 NA TRBV10-3 few CAISSDIGSSYNEQFF TGTGCCATCAGTTCCGACATCGGAAGCTCCTACAATGAGCAGTTCTTC
TRBJ2-3 NA TRBV12-3/TRBV12-4 few CASRERDTFTDTQYF TGTGCCAGCAGAGAGCGGGACACCTTCACAGATACGCAGTATTTT
TRBJ2-3 NA TRBV15 NA CATSREGTDTQYF TGTGCCACCAGCAGAGAAGGGACAGATACGCAGTATTTT
TRBJ2-2 NA TRBV6-4 NA CASQGGANTGELFF TGTGCCTCCCAGGGGGGGGCGAACACCGGGGAGCTGTTTTTT
TRBJ1-2 TRBD1 TRBV13 many CASSLGTGDYGYTF TGTGCCAGCAGCTTAGGGACAGGGGACTATGGCTACACCTTC
TRBJ2-7 TRBD2 TRBV10-3 many CAISLTSATYEQYF TGTGCCATCAGTTTGACTAGCGCAACCTACGAGCAGTACTTC
TRBJ2-3 TRBD2 TRBV19 NA CASSPELAGGRDTQYF TGTGCCAGTAGCCCGGAGCTAGCGGGAGGGCGAGATACGCAGTATTTT
TRBJ2-2 NA TRBV5-1 NA CSSSLGQPNTGELFF TGCTCCAGCAGCTTGGGTCAGCCGAACACCGGGGAGCTGTTTTTT
TRBJ2-2 NA TRBV6-2/TRBV6-3 few CASRPAAFGTGELFF TGTGCCAGCAGACCCGCCGCGTTTGGCACCGGGGAGCTGTTTTTT
TRBJ2-5 NA TRBV29-1 many CSVATGTTQETQYF TGCAGCGTTGCCACAGGAACCACTCAAGAGACCCAGTACTTC
TRBJ1-6 NA TRBV2 NA CASSGGLGNSPLHF TGTGCCAGCAGTGGGGGACTCGGAAATTCACCCCTCCACTTT
TRBJ1-1 TRBD1 TRBV7-9 NA CASSPGDRGNTEAFF TGTGCCAGCAGCCCCGGGGACAGGGGGAACACTGAAGCTTTCTTT
TRBJ1-4 NA TRBV7-9 few CASSPTPAIREKLFF TGTGCCAGCAGCCCAACCCCTGCGATCCGTGAAAAACTGTTTTTT
TRBJ1-2 NA TRBV5-1 NA CASSPEVRTNYGYTF TGCGCCAGCAGCCCGGAGGTCAGGACAAACTATGGCTACACCTTC
TRBJ2-1 NA TRBV7-9 NA CASSLARTTNNEQFF TGTGCCAGCAGCTTAGCGAGGACTACAAACAATGAGCAGTTCTTC
TRBJ2-3 NA TRBV28 many CAGAGATSTDTQYF TGTGCCGGGGCGGGGGCCACTAGCACAGATACGCAGTATTTT
TRBJ2-1 NA TRBV4-1 few CASSQGSSGPFYNEQFF TGCGCCAGCAGCCAAGGTAGTAGCGGTCCCTTCTACAATGAGCAGTTCTTC
TRBJ2-5 TRBD2 TRBV20-1 NA CSARDLPSGGATETQYF TGCAGTGCTAGAGATCTGCCGAGCGGGGGGGCAACAGAGACCCAGTACTTC
TRBJ2-3 TRBD2 TRBV14 NA CASSRGSPLTDTQYF TGTGCCAGCAGCCGCGGGAGTCCTCTCACAGATACGCAGTATTTT
TRBJ2-1 TRBD2 TRBV7-6 few CASSLAGLAGDGQFF TGTGCCAGCAGCTTAGCTGGACTAGCGGGAGACGGGCAGTTCTTC
TRBJ2-3 TRBD2 TRBV29-1 many CSPLMVGGRGIGLDTQYF TGCAGCCCCCTAATGGTGGGCGGGAGGGGAATCGGGCTAGATACGCAGTATTTT
TRBJ1-1 NA TRBV14 few CASSLLTGRLNTEAFF TGTGCCAGCAGCCTACTAACGGGGAGACTAAACACTGAAGCTTTCTTT
TRBJ2-7 NA TRBV10-3 few CAISVQGYEQYF TGTGCCATCAGTGTTCAGGGCTACGAGCAGTACTTC
TRBJ2-2 NA TRBV24-1 NA CATSDTGTLRGTGELFF TGTGCCACCAGTGACACCGGGACATTGCGAGGCACCGGGGAGCTGTTTTTT
TRBJ2-3 NA TRBV7-3 few CASSSQGSSTDTQYF TGTGCCAGCAGCTCCCAGGGGTCTAGCACAGATACGCAGTATTTT
TRBJ1-2 NA TRBV5-1 NA CASSLVPGTNYGYTF TGCGCCAGCAGCTTGGTTCCGGGGACAAACTATGGCTACACCTTC
TRBJ2-3 NA TRBV18 many CASSPDLYTQYF TGTGCCAGCTCACCGGATCTATATACGCAGTATTTT
TRBJ2-5 NA TRBV24-1 NA CATSDHITRSGETQYF TGTGCCACCAGTGATCACATAACAAGGTCGGGGGAGACCCAGTACTTC
TRBJ2-7 NA TRBV10-3 NA CAISGTGSYEQYF TGTGCCATCAGTGGAACAGGGAGCTACGAGCAGTACTTC